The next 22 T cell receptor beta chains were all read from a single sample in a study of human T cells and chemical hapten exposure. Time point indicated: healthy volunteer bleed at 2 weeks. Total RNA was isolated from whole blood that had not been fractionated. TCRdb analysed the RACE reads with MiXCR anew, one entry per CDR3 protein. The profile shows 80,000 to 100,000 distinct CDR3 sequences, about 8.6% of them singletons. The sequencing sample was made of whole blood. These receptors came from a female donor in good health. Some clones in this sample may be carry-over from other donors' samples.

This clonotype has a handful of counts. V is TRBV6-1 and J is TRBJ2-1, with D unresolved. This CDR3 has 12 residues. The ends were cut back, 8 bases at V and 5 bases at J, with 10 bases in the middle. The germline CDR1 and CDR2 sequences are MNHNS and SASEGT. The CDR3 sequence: CASCETDNEQFF. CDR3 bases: TGTGCCAGCTGCGAAACCGACAATGAGCAGTTCTTC.

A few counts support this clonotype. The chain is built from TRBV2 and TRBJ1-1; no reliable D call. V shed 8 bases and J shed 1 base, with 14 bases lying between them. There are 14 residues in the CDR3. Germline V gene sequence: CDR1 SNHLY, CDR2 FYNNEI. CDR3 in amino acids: CASSPGKGNTEAFF. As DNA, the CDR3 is TGTGCCAGCTCCCCCGGAAAGGGGAACACTGAAGCTTTCTTT. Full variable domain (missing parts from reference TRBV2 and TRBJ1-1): EPEVTQTPSHQVTQMGQEVILRCVPISNHLYFYWYRQILGQKVEFLVSFYNNEISEKSEIFDDQFSVERPDGSNFTLKIRSTKLEDSAMYFCASSPGKGNTEAFFGQGTRLTVV.

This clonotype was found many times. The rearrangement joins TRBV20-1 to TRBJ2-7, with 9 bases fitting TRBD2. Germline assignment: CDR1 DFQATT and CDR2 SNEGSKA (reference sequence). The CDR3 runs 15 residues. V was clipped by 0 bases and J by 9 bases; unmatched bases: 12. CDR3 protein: CSARDAISGSAAQYF. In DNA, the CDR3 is TGCAGTGCTAGAGATGCTATTAGCGGGAGTGCTGCGCAGTACTTC.

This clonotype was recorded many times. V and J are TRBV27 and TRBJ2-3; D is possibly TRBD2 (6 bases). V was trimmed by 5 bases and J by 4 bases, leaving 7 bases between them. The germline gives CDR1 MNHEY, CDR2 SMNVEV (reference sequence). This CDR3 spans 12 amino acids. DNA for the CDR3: TGTGCCAGCAGTCCTAGCGCAGATACGCAGTATTTT. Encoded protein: CASSPSADTQYF.

The CDR3 sequence is CASSSGSNNGGEAFF. The DNA of the CDR3 is TGTGCCAGCAGCTCCGGGAGTAACAATGGGGGTGAAGCTTTCTTT. V and J are TRBV5-4 and TRBJ1-1; D might be TRBD1 (5 bases). The V end lost 3 bases, the J end lost 7 bases, and 19 bases lay between the germline ends. The CDR3 is made up of 15 amino acids. The germline CDR1 and CDR2 sequences are SGHNT and YYREEE (reference sequence).

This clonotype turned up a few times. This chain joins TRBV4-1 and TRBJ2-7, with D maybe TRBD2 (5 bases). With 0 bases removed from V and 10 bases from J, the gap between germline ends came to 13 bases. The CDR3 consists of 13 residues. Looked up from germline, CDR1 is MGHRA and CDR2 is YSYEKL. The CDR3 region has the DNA TGCGCCAGCAGCCAAGAGGAATCGGGAAGACAGTACTTC. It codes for CASSQEESGRQYF.

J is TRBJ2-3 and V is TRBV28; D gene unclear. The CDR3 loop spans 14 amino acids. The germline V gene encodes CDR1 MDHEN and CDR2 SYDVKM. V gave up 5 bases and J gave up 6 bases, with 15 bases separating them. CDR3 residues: CASSPTMVRDTQYF. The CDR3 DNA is TGTGCCAGCAGTCCTACCATGGTCAGGGATACGCAGTATTTT.

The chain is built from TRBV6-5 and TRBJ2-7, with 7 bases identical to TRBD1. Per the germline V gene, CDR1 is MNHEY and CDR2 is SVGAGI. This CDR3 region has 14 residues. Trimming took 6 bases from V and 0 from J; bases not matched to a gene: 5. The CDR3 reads CASSDRDSSYEQYF. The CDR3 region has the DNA TGTGCCAGCAGCGACCGGGACAGCTCCTACGAGCAGTACTTC.

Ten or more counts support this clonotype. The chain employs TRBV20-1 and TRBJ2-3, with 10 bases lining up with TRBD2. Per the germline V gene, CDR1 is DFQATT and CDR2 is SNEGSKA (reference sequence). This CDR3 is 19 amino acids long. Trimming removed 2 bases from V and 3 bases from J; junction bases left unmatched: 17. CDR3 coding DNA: TGCAGTGCTAGACCCGCCAGCGGGAGGGAGGGGGGCGTAACAGATACGCAGTATTTT. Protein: CSARPASGREGGVTDTQYF.

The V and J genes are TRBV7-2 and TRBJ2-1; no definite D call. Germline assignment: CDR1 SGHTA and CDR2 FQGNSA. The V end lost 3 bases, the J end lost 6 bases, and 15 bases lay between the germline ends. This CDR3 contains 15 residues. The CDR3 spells CASSLGLQVSNEQFF. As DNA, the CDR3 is TGTGCCAGCAGCTTGGGCTTACAAGTGTCCAATGAGCAGTTCTTC.

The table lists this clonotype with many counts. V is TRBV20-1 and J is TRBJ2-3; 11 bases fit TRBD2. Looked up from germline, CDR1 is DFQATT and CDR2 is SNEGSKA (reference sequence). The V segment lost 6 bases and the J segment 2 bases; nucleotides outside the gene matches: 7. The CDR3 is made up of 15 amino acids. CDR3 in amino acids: CSADGTSGPTDTQYF. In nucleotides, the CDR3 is TGCAGTGCAGACGGGACTAGCGGACCCACAGATACGCAGTATTTT.

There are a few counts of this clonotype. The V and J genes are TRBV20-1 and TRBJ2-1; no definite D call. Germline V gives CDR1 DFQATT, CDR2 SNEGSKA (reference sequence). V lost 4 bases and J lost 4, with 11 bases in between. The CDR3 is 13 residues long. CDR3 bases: TGCAGTGCTACCCTGGAACTGTACAATGAGCAGTTCTTC. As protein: CSATLELYNEQFF.

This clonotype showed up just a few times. Here the CDR3 reads CASSSDRETEAFF. CDR3 coding DNA: TGTGCCAGCAGCTCAGACAGGGAAACTGAAGCTTTCTTT. The rearrangement uses TRBV7-3 and TRBJ1-1, with 7 bases matching TRBD1. CDR1 is SGHTA, CDR2 FQGTGA, per germline. J gave up 5 bases and V 4 bases, and 4 bases lay outside the gene matches. The CDR3 has 13 amino acids.

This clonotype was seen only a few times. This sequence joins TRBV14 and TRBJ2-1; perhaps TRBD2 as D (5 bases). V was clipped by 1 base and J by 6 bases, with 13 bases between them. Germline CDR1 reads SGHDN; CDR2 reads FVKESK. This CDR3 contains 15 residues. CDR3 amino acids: CASSQVSSGRNEQFF. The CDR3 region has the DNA TGTGCCAGCAGCCAAGTCTCCAGCGGACGCAATGAGCAGTTCTTC.

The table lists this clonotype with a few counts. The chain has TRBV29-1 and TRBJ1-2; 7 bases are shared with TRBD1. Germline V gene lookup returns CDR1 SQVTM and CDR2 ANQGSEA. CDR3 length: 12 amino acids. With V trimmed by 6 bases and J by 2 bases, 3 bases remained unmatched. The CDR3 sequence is CSVKDRNYGYTF. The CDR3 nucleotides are TGCAGCGTCAAGGACAGGAACTATGGCTACACCTTC.

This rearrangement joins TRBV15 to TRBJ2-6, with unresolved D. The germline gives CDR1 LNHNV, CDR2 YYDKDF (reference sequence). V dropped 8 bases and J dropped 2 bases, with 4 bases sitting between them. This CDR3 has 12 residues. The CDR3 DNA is TGTGCCACCGCTCCTGGGGCCAACGTCCTGACTTTC. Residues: CATAPGANVLTF.

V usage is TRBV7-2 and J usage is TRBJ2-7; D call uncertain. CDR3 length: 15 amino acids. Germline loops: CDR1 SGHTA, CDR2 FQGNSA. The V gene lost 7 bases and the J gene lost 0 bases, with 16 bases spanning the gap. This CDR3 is CASNPVDLLSYEQYF. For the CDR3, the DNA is TGTGCCAGCAACCCTGTTGACCTCCTCTCCTACGAGCAGTACTTC. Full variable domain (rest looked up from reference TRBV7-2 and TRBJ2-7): GAGVSQSPSNKVTEKGKDVELRCDPISGHTALYWYRQSLGQGLEFLIYFQGNSAPDKSGLPSDRFSAERTGGSVSTLTIQRTQQEDSAVYLCASNPVDLLSYEQYFGPGTRLTVT.

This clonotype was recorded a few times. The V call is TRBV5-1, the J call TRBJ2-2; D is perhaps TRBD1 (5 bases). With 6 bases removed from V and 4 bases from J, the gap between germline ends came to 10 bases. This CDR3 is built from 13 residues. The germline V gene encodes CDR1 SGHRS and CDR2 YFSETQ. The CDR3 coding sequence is TGCGCCAGCAACCCGGACACCACCGGGGAGCTGTTTTTT. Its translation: CASNPDTTGELFF.

The CDR3 reads CASSLRGLELYNEQFF. CDR3 DNA sequence: TGCGCCAGCAGCTTGAGGGGACTCGAACTCTACAATGAGCAGTTCTTC. V gene TRBV5-1 combines with J gene TRBJ2-1, with D possibly being TRBD2 (6 bases). Germline lookup yields CDR1 SGHRS and CDR2 YFSETQ. Trimming cost V 1 base and J 3 bases, with 14 bases left between them. This CDR3 spans 16 amino acids.

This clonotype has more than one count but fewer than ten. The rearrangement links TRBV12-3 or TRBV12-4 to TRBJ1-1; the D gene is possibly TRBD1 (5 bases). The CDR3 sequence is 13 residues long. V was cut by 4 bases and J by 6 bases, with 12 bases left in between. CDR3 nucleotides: TGTGCCAGCAGTTCAGTGGGGGGGGCTGAAGCTTTCTTT. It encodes CASSSVGGAEAFF.

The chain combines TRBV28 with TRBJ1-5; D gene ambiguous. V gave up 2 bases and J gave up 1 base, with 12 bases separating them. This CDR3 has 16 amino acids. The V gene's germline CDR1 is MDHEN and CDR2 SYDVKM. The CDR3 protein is CASSLEYLESNQPQHF. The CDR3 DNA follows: TGTGCCAGCAGTTTAGAGTATCTAGAAAGCAATCAGCCCCAGCATTTT.

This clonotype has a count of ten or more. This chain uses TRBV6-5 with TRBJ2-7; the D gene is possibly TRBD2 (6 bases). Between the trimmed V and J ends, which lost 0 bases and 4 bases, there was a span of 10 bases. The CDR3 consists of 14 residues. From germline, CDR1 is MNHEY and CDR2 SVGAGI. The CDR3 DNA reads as TGTGCCAGCAGTTACTCGAGGAGGGATTACGAGCAGTACTTC. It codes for CASSYSRRDYEQYF.